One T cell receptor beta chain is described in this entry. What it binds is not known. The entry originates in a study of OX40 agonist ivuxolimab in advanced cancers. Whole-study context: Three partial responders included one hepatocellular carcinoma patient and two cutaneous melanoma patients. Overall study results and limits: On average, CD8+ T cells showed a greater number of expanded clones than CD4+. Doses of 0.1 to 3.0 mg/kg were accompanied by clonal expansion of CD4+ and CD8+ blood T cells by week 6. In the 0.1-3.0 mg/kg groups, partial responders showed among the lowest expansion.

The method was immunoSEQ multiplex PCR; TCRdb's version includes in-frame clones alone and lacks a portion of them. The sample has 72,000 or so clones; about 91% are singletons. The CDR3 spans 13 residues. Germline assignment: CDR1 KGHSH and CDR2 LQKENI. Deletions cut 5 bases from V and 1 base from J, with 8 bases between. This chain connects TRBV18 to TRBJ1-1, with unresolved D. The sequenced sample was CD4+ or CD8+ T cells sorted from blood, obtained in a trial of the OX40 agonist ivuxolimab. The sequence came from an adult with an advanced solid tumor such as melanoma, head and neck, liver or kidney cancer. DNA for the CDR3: TGTGCCAGCTCATTGGGATCGAACACTGAAGCTTTCTTT. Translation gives CASSLGSNTEAFF.